A selection of T cell receptor beta chains follows, all from one sample in a study of blood T cell repertoires in COVID-19. Repertoires were generated with immunoSEQ multiplex PCR, while TCRdb's copy carries only in-frame clones and drops some. The sample has under 200,000 clones, approximately 91% seen once. Sample: peripheral blood. These receptors originate from a man younger than 35 with active or convalescent COVID-19. The CDR3 runs from the conserved cysteine through the conserved F or W. The order of the fields is D gene, J gene, clone size, V gene, CDR3 protein, CDR3 DNA. D genes are given only for firm matches. Clone size, where shown, is once, few, many, or a class for clones that have expanded.

d_call: NA; j_call: TRBJ1-2; clone_size: NA; v_call: TRBV19; cdr3_aa: CASRQTVGYGYTF; cdr3_nt: TGTGCCAGTAGACAGACAGTCGGCTATGGCTACACCTTC
d_call: TRBD1; j_call: TRBJ2-7; clone_size: once; v_call: TRBV18; cdr3_aa: CASSEDRGLSYEQYF; cdr3_nt: TGTGCCAGCTCAGAGGACAGGGGGCTCTCCTACGAGCAGTACTTC
d_call: NA; j_call: TRBJ1-1; clone_size: NA; v_call: TRBV9; cdr3_aa: CASSATDRNTEAFF; cdr3_nt: TGTGCCAGCAGCGCGACAGATAGGAACACTGAAGCTTTCTTT
d_call: NA; j_call: TRBJ2-5; clone_size: NA; v_call: TRBV9; cdr3_aa: CASSVAGSGQETQYF; cdr3_nt: TGTGCCAGCAGCGTAGCGGGTAGCGGCCAAGAGACCCAGTACTTC
d_call: NA; j_call: TRBJ2-7; clone_size: NA; v_call: TRBV25-1; cdr3_aa: CASSEYGGYEQYF; cdr3_nt: TGTGCCAGCAGTGAATACGGTGGCTACGAGCAGTACTTC
d_call: NA; j_call: TRBJ2-7; clone_size: NA; v_call: TRBV3-1/TRBV3-2; cdr3_aa: CASSQSSPWEPGWEQYF; cdr3_nt: TGTGCCAGCAGCCAATCATCTCCTTGGGAGCCCGGGTGGGAGCAGTACTTC
d_call: NA; j_call: TRBJ1-3; clone_size: NA; v_call: TRBV7-9; cdr3_aa: CASSSTRGSGNTIYF; cdr3_nt: TGTGCCAGCAGCTCAACTAGAGGATCTGGAAACACCATATATTTT
d_call: NA; j_call: TRBJ1-1; clone_size: NA; v_call: TRBV9; cdr3_aa: CASSPGLAVNTEAFF; cdr3_nt: TGTGCCAGCAGCCCAGGACTGGCCGTGAACACTGAAGCTTTCTTT
d_call: TRBD1; j_call: TRBJ1-3; clone_size: NA; v_call: TRBV7-9; cdr3_aa: CASSPGTGPGNTIYF; cdr3_nt: TGTGCCAGCAGCCCAGGGACAGGGCCTGGAAACACCATATATTTT
d_call: TRBD2; j_call: TRBJ2-7; clone_size: NA; v_call: TRBV5-1; cdr3_aa: CASSYLAGSRDEQYF; cdr3_nt: TGCGCCAGCAGCTACTTAGCGGGATCGAGGGACGAGCAGTACTTC
d_call: NA; j_call: TRBJ2-2; clone_size: NA; v_call: TRBV5-1; cdr3_aa: CASSLDPLQGSTGELFF; cdr3_nt: TGCGCCAGCAGCTTGGACCCTCTCCAGGGTAGCACCGGGGAGCTGTTTTTT
d_call: TRBD2; j_call: TRBJ2-7; clone_size: NA; v_call: TRBV7-9; cdr3_aa: CASSPPSGTSGDSYEQYF; cdr3_nt: TGTGCCAGCAGCCCCCCGTCAGGGACTAGCGGGGACTCCTACGAGCAGTACTTC
d_call: TRBD2; j_call: TRBJ2-3; clone_size: NA; v_call: TRBV6-2/TRBV6-3; cdr3_aa: CASSRPGLVDTQYF; cdr3_nt: TGTGCCAGCAGCCGACCGGGACTAGTGGATACGCAGTATTTT
d_call: NA; j_call: TRBJ1-1; clone_size: NA; v_call: TRBV19; cdr3_aa: CASSMEWRRGNTEAFF; cdr3_nt: TGTGCCAGTAGTATGGAGTGGAGGCGGGGGAACACTGAAGCTTTCTTT
d_call: NA; j_call: TRBJ2-1; clone_size: NA; v_call: TRBV4-1; cdr3_aa: CASSPSLGEPYNEQFF; cdr3_nt: TGCGCCAGCAGCCCTTCTCTCGGTGAACCCTACAATGAGCAGTTCTTC
d_call: NA; j_call: TRBJ2-3; clone_size: NA; v_call: TRBV5-4; cdr3_aa: CASSSHGSTDTQYF; cdr3_nt: TGTGCCAGCAGCTCACACGGGTCCACAGATACGCAGTATTTT
d_call: NA; j_call: TRBJ2-2; clone_size: NA; v_call: TRBV5-1; cdr3_aa: CASSLSWRAGELFF; cdr3_nt: TGCGCCAGCAGCTTGTCTTGGAGGGCCGGGGAGCTGTTTTTT
d_call: TRBD1; j_call: TRBJ2-7; clone_size: NA; v_call: TRBV6-5; cdr3_aa: CASKTGVGHSYEQYF; cdr3_nt: TGTGCCAGCAAGACAGGGGTTGGACACTCCTACGAGCAGTACTTC
d_call: TRBD1; j_call: TRBJ1-6; clone_size: NA; v_call: TRBV2; cdr3_aa: CASSGQGAGVSPLHF; cdr3_nt: TGTGCCAGCAGTGGACAGGGGGCAGGAGTTTCACCCCTCCACTTT
d_call: TRBD1; j_call: TRBJ1-2; clone_size: few; v_call: TRBV7-9; cdr3_aa: CASSMAQGQGALGYTF; cdr3_nt: TGTGCCAGCAGCATGGCCCAGGGACAGGGGGCGCTTGGCTACACCTTC
d_call: TRBD1; j_call: TRBJ2-7; clone_size: NA; v_call: TRBV5-8; cdr3_aa: CASSPGQGIYEQYF; cdr3_nt: TGTGCCAGCAGCCCGGGACAGGGTATCTACGAGCAGTACTTC
d_call: TRBD1; j_call: TRBJ1-6; clone_size: once; v_call: TRBV27; cdr3_aa: CASRAGQLNSPLHF; cdr3_nt: TGTGCCAGCAGGGCGGGACAGCTAAATTCACCCCTCCACTTT